This T cell receptor (beta chain) was identified in a study of identical twins. TCRdb passed the 5' RACE reads through MiXCR, listing each CDR3 protein once. The sample holds some 230,000 distinct CDR3 sequences, roughly 7.1% seen once. The ends were cut back, 1 base at V and 6 bases at J, with 12 bases in the middle. This CDR3 has 14 residues. Germline CDR1 reads MNHEY; CDR2 reads SVGEGT. This clonotype was detected ten times or more. These data also formed part of another study, on T cells expressing NK-cell markers. That publication notes: Sorting was restricted to alpha-beta TCR T cells by an anti-gamma-delta TCR antibody in several experiments.

Sequencing used CD8+ T cells sorted from blood. The origin of this receptor is a young woman in good health. The J gene is TRBJ1-1, the V gene TRBV6-2 or TRBV6-3; D ambiguous. The CDR3: CASSYLARGSEAFF. CDR3 sequence (DNA): TGTGCCAGCAGTTACTTGGCCCGAGGCTCTGAAGCTTTCTTT.